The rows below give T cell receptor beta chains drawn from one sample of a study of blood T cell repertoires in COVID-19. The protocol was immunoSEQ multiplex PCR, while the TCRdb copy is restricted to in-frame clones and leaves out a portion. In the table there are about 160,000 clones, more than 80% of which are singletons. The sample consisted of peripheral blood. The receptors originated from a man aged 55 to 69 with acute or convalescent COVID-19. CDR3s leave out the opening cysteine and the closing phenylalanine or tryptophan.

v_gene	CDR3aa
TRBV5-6	ASSGGLAGSYNEQF
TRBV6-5	ASSYVPGSPLGYT
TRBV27	ASSLKGLNTEAF
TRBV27	ASSPGLVHQETQY
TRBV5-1	ASSLASGVIWISPLH
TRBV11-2	ASSTSLAGGGNEQF
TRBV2	ASSARNEAF
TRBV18	ASGQSEVTEAF
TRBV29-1	SGDTGVSYNEQF
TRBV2	ASSWRLWNSPLH
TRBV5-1	ASSGSREYTEAF
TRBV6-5	ASKTDRGRGNTIY
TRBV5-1	ASSSTGTKQETQY
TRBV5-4	ASSYPDGGGLETQY
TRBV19	ASSIAVNRGNQPQH
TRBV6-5	ASNRKGPYEQY
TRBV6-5	ASRGLAGGPRQF
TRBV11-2	ASSLDPGTSPLH
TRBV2	ASSIRQGRPLLPDTQY
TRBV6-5	ASSIQANYGYT
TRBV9	ASSVEGGTEAF
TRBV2	ASSGLLLDSYEQY
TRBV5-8	ASSRSWGVGNQPQH
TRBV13	ASRRSFTEGYT
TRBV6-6	ASRITGGYGYT
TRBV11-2	ASSPGLSQWNTEAF
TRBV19	ASSHEAMNTEAF
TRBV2	ASSDVQLDNQPQH
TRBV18	ASSPDARTGSRH
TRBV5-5	ASSFTGTVSNYGYT
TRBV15	ATSGTGGTEAF
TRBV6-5	ASSYGGAGQPQH
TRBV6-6	ASSYSGVGDSPLH
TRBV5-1	ASMSSGGYTGELF
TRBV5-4	ASSSRGGLDTEAF
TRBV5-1	ASSPGQGAGGYT
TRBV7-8	ATNDISYTGYGQPQH
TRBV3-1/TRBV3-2	ASSQGRGGRTETQY
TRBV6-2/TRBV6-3	ASSYPYGYT
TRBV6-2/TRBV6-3	ASSYDRGAKGYT
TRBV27	ASSDRYEAF
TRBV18	ASSEYSSAGGRTDTQY
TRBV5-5	ASTTSGGLVTDTQY
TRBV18	ASSPGQGYTEAF
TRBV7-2	ASSLGGGADTQY
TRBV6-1	ASSDLERAGGTGELF
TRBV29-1	SVVLPRVNTEAF
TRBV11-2	ASSVSGYRTEAF
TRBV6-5	ASSWDSSGNTIY
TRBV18	ASSPQAPTSSGNTIY
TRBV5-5	ASSSFSGGSYNEQF